This TCR beta chain was observed in a study of T-cell reconstitution after alpha-beta-depleted transplantation in children. Findings of the study overall: About two months after transplant, alpha-beta T cells reportedly came from several hundred expanded graft clones. One year after transplant, T-cell counts and diversity came mostly from newly produced T cells.

This clonotype was observed a handful of times. What it binds is unknown. For TCRbeta, the library was prepared with unique molecular identifiers. TCRdb processed the PCR reads anew with MiXCR; each CDR3 protein has one entry. The data show over 200,000 distinct CDR3 sequences, approximately 8.4% seen once. The CDR3 runs to 16 residues. CDR1 and CDR2 from the germline V gene are MNHEY and SVGAGI. Trimming stripped 3 bases from V and 4 bases from J, with 16 bases between. Specimen: PBMCs, mostly from graft donor cells, collected 360 days after TCRalphabeta/CD19-depleted stem cell transplant. The chain recombines TRBV6-5 with TRBJ1-5, with D hard to call. The source is a male patient under 10 years old who had a stem cell transplant for acute myeloid leukemia, so the T cells may come from the graft donor. CDR3 nucleotide sequence: TGTGCCAGCAGTTATAGGCCGGGGTTTAGTAATCAGCCCCAGCATTTT. Residues: CASSYRPGFSNQPQHF.